This T cell receptor (beta chain) is from a study of blood T cell repertoires in COVID-19. The CDR3 runs to 12 residues. Trimming took 5 bases from V and 3 from J; bases not matched to a gene: 1. Data came from immunoSEQ multiplex PCR; TCRdb stores just in-frame clones and leaves some out. The sample gives roughly 100,000 clones, approximately 92% of which show up once; 5.7% is in the top ten. The chain is built from TRBV12-3 or TRBV12-4 and TRBJ2-7; TRBD1 matches 7 bases. Sequencing was carried out using peripheral blood. The sequence was obtained from a man over 45 with active COVID-19. The CDR3 spells CASSRDSYEQYF. CDR3 in DNA: TGTGCCAGCAGTAGGGACAGCTACGAGCAGTACTTC.